This T cell receptor beta chain stems from a study of T cells expressing NK-cell markers. The wider study: Seven of the eight sequenced donors were classified as HCMV-seropositive, and one was classified as seronegative.

Study outcomes and limitations: Whether expanded NKG2C+ T cell clones were HCMV-specific remained unclear. Leadership of the CD3+CD56-NKG2C+ fraction also belonged to these clonotypes in a handful of donors.

UMI-tagged 5'RACE template switching yielded the TCR beta cDNA. TCRdb reprocessed the 5' RACE reads and keeps a single row for each CDR3 protein, giving no DNA. The record lists 150,000 or so distinct CDR3 sequences, of which the ten most abundant hold approximately 35%. Worth noting for this clonotype: The target antigen is unknown.

The germline V gene has CDR1 SQVTM and CDR2 ANQGSEA. This CDR3 is 13 amino acids long. The origin of this receptor is a woman in her fifties or sixties in good health. This chain connects TRBV29-1 to TRBJ1-5. The specimen was blood T cells: a sorted CD56 or NKG2C T cell subset, CD4+ or CD8+ T cells, or bulk PBMC T cells (not recorded which). This CDR3 reads CSVGTGYNQPQHF.